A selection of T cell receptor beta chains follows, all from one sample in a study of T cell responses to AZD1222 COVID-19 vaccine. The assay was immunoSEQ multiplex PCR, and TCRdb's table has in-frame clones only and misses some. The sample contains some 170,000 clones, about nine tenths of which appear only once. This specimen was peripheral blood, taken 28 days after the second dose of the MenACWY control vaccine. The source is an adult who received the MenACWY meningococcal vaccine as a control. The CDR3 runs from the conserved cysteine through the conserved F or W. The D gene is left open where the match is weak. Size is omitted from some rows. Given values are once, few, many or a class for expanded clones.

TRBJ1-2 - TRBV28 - CASSLGGSGRTYGYTF TGTGCCAGCAGTTTAGGGGGGTCCGGGCGTACCTATGGCTACACCTTC
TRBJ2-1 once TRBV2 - CASSRIYEQFF TGTGCCAGCAGTAGGATCTATGAGCAGTTCTTC
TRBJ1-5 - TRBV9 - CASSPGGNQPQHF TGTGCCAGCAGCCCAGGTGGCAATCAGCCCCAGCATTTT
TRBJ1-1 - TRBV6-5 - CASSFRAGVSTEAFF TGTGCCAGCAGTTTTCGGGCAGGGGTATCCACTGAAGCTTTCTTT
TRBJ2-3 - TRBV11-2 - CASSLGWDHSTDTQYF TGTGCCAGCAGCCTAGGATGGGACCATAGCACAGATACGCAGTATTTT
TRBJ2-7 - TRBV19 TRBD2 CASSIGTSGLYEQYF TGTGCCAGTAGTATAGGGACTAGCGGCCTCTACGAGCAGTACTTC
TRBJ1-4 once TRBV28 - CASSFGVNEKLFF TGTGCCAGCAGTTTTGGGGTTAATGAAAAACTGTTTTTT
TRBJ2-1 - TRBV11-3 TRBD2 CASSPSGRALNEQFF TGTGCCAGCAGCCCGAGCGGGAGGGCCTTGAATGAGCAGTTCTTC
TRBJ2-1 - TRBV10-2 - CASSPGRTYNEQFF TGCGCCAGCAGCCCCGGGAGAACCTACAATGAGCAGTTCTTC
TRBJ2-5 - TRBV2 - CASSEQSSETQYF TGTGCCAGCAGTGAGCAGTCGTCAGAGACCCAGTACTTC
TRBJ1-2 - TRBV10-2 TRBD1 CASSGRDRRLYGYTF TGCGCCAGCAGTGGCCGGGACAGGCGCCTGTATGGCTACACCTTC
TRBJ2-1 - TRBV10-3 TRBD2 CATHYALAEPNEQFF TGTGCCACCCACTACGCACTAGCGGAGCCGAATGAGCAGTTCTTC
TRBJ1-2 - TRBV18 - CASSPIEGLHGYTF TGTGCCAGCTCACCAATCGAGGGACTCCATGGCTACACCTTC
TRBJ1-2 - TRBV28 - CASNGIVNGYTF TGTGCCAGCAATGGGATTGTGAATGGCTACACCTTC
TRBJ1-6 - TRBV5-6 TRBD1 CASSLLPTGGGSSPLHF TGTGCCAGCAGCTTACTTCCGACAGGGGGCGGATCTTCACCCCTCCACTTT
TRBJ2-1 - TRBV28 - CASWGQGLIHEQFF TGTGCCAGCTGGGGGCAGGGGTTAATCCATGAGCAGTTCTTC
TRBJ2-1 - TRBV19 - CASSHELGTNSYNEQFF TGTGCCAGTAGTCATGAACTCGGGACGAATTCCTACAATGAGCAGTTCTTC
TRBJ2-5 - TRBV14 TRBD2 CASSMLAGYQETQYF TGTGCCAGCAGTATGCTAGCGGGGTACCAAGAGACCCAGTACTTC
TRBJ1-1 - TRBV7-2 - CASSLSGGTEAFF TGTGCCAGCAGCTTATCCGGGGGTACTGAAGCTTTCTTT
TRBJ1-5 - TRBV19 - CASRLQGGQPQHF TGTGCCAGTAGGCTACAGGGAGGTCAGCCCCAGCATTTT
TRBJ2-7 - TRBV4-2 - CASSQFTGPSYEQYF TGTGCCAGCAGCCAGTTTACAGGTCCCTCCTACGAGCAGTACTTC
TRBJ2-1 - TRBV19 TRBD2 CASSIVNRGSNNEQFF TGTGCCAGTAGTATAGTTAACCGCGGGAGTAACAATGAGCAGTTCTTC
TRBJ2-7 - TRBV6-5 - CASSFGAGKPYEQYF TGTGCCAGCAGTTTTGGGGCGGGGAAGCCCTACGAGCAGTACTTC
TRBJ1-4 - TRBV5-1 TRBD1 CANRGRDEKLFF TGCGCCAACAGGGGGCGGGATGAAAAACTGTTTTTT